A selection of T cell receptor beta chains follows, all from one sample in a study of OX40 agonist ivuxolimab in advanced cancers. Clones were read by immunoSEQ multiplex PCR, and TCRdb kept only the in-frame ones, dropping some. The table lists 55,000 to 65,000 clones, about nine tenths of them singletons, with 0.76% in the top ten. This specimen was CD4+ or CD8+ T cells sorted from blood, taken in a trial of the OX40 agonist ivuxolimab. The receptor source for this set is an adult with an advanced solid tumor such as melanoma, head and neck, liver or kidney cancer. The CDR3 runs from the conserved cysteine through the conserved F or W. A D gene is named only where the DNA matches it firmly. A clone size is listed for some rows: how often the clone was seen (once, few, many), or a class if it is expanded.

>TRBV6-6|.|TRBD1|TRBJ1-2
TGTGCCAGCAGCCCGGGGGTAGACAGGGCTGGCTACACCTTC
CASSPGVDRAGYTF
>TRBV7-2|.|TRBD2|TRBJ2-1
TGTGCCAGCAGCTTAGCCGTAGCGGGTCTCATGGGCAATGAGCAGTTCTTC
CASSLAVAGLMGNEQFF
>TRBV7-9|.|TRBD2|TRBJ2-7
TGTGCCAGCAGCTTAGCGCTAAGTATTGCGGGAGGGCTCTCCTACGAGCAGTACTTC
CASSLALSIAGGLSYEQYF
>TRBV15|.|.|TRBJ2-3
TGTGCCACCAGCAGAGATGTGGGCACAGATACGCAGTATTTT
CATSRDVGTDTQYF
>TRBV6-1|.|.|TRBJ2-7
TGTGCCAGCAGGGGACCTCTTATGGGGCAGTACTTC
CASRGPLMGQYF
>TRBV6-4|.|.|TRBJ2-1
TGTGCCAGCAGTTTTGACGGGACACCCTACAATGAGCAGTTCTTC
CASSFDGTPYNEQFF
>TRBV2|.|TRBD2|TRBJ2-1
TGTGCCAGCAGTATAACTTTCTCCGGGACTAGCGACCAGTTCTTC
CASSITFSGTSDQFF
>TRBV7-9|.|TRBD2|TRBJ2-5
TGTGCCAGCAGCTTACTAGCGGGGACCAAAGAGACCCAGTACTTC
CASSLLAGTKETQYF
>TRBV7-3|.|.|TRBJ2-2
TGTGCCAGCAGCTTAGTCGGGACAACCGGGGAGCTGTTTTTT
CASSLVGTTGELFF
>TRBV6-6|few|.|TRBJ2-5
TGTGCCAGCATACTCAGGGCTAGTTCTAAAGAGACCCAGTACTTC
CASILRASSKETQYF
>TRBV28|.|.|TRBJ2-3
TGTGCCAGCAGATTCGGAGGTTCTGACACAGATACGCAGTATTTT
CASRFGGSDTDTQYF
>TRBV28|.|TRBD2|TRBJ2-7
TGTGCCAGCAGTCCAACTAGCGGACTGTACTACGAGCAGTACTTC
CASSPTSGLYYEQYF
>TRBV6-5|.|.|TRBJ2-2
TGTGCCAGCAGAACCCAGGGGTGGACCGGGGAGCTGTTTTTT
CASRTQGWTGELFF
>TRBV18|.|.|TRBJ2-5
TGTGCCAGCTCGCGGGACTTAGGATTCGAGACCCAGTACTTC
CASSRDLGFETQYF
>TRBV28|.|TRBD2|TRBJ2-2
TGTGCCAGCATAAACGGGGGGACGCCTAACACCGGGGAGCTGTTTTTT
CASINGGTPNTGELFF
>TRBV5-6|.|TRBD1|TRBJ1-5
TGTGCCAGCAGCTCAGCCGGGACAGGGGGCTTTCAGCCCCAGCATTTT
CASSSAGTGGFQPQHF
>TRBV5-5|.|.|TRBJ1-5
TGTGCCAGCAGCTTGTTACCGGTTTATAGCAATCAGCCCCAGCATTTT
CASSLLPVYSNQPQHF
>TRBV7-2|.|.|TRBJ2-3
TGTGCCAGCAGCCCCCGGGACTTATCCTACACAGATACGCAGTATTTT
CASSPRDLSYTDTQYF
>TRBV29-1|.|TRBD1|TRBJ2-7
TGCAGCTCCGGACAGGGGGGCGAGCAGTACTTC
CSSGQGGEQYF
>TRBV5-1|.|TRBD2|TRBJ2-7
TGCGCCAGCAGCTTGGATACTAGCGGGAGTTTGCAGTACTTC
CASSLDTSGSLQYF
>TRBV28|few|.|TRBJ1-1
TGTGCCAGCAGCCCACAGAATATTAACACTGAAGCTTTCTTT
CASSPQNINTEAFF
>TRBV2|.|.|TRBJ2-5
TGTGCCAGCAGTGATACACGGGGGAGGGAGACCCAGTACTTC
CASSDTRGRETQYF